The 16 T cell receptor beta chains reported below all come from one sample, sequenced in a study of OX40 agonist ivuxolimab in advanced cancers. Clones were read by immunoSEQ multiplex PCR, and TCRdb kept only the in-frame ones, dropping some. The sample carries roughly 90,000 clones, roughly 87% recorded once. The sequencing used CD4+ or CD8+ T cells sorted from blood, collected in a trial of the OX40 agonist ivuxolimab. Receptor source: an adult with an advanced solid tumor such as melanoma, head and neck, liver or kidney cancer.

The genes are TRBV2 and TRBJ2-5, with TRBD1 matching 7 bases. CDR1 and CDR2 (germline): SNHLY, FYNNEI. V was pared by 5 bases and J by 1 base, with 1 base of the junction left unmatched. This CDR3 comprises 13 residues. CDR3 sequence: CASSRDSQETQYF. The CDR3 DNA follows: TGTGCCAGCAGTAGGGACAGCCAAGAGACCCAGTACTTC.

The chain combines TRBV7-2 with TRBJ2-1; 14 bases match TRBD2. Germline values: CDR1 SGHTA, CDR2 FQGNSA. This CDR3 spans 16 amino acids. V dropped 5 bases and J dropped 7; count of bases not matched to a gene: 7. CDR3 nucleotides: TGTGCCAGCAGCCCAGAGGGGACTAGCGGGGGAAATGAGCAGTTCTTC. It encodes CASSPEGTSGGNEQFF.

In its sample, this clone was seen once. The chain joins TRBV20-1 to TRBJ1-1; D is perhaps TRBD1 (6 bases). Germline lookup yields CDR1 DFQATT and CDR2 SNEGSKA (reference sequence). This CDR3 region has 10 residues. Trimming pared 8 bases from V and 6 bases from J, leaving 10 bases between. CDR3 sequence (DNA): TGCAGTTCCGAGGGGGCTGAAGCTTTCTTT. Amino acids: CSSEGAEAFF.

This clone was recorded a few times. This sequence joins TRBV30 and TRBJ1-1; weak D call: TRBD1 (5 bases). Germline CDR1 reads GTSNPN; CDR2 reads SVGIG (reference sequence). The CDR3 covers 13 residues. The germline V and J ends were trimmed by 0 bases and 4 bases, with 9 bases remaining between them. The CDR3 nucleotides read TGTGCCTGGAGTGTAGCGGGGGGCACTGAAGCTTTCTTT. Protein sequence: CAWSVAGGTEAFF.

This clone was seen just once. This chain connects TRBV19 to TRBJ2-3; 8 bases map to TRBD2. V trimming: 9 bases; J trimming: 5 bases; junction bases outside the gene matches: 16. Germline V gene sequence: CDR1 LNHDA, CDR2 SQIVND (reference sequence). The CDR3 extends over 16 amino acids. CDR3 region: CASSVQGGGPEDTQYF. DNA of the CDR3: TGTGCCAGCTCGGTTCAGGGCGGGGGGCCTGAAGATACGCAGTATTTT. Full variable domain (missing parts from reference TRBV19 and TRBJ2-3): DGGITQSPKYLFRKEGQNVTLSCEQNLNHDAMYWYRQDPGQGLRLIYYSQIVNDFQKGDIAEGYSVSREKKESFPLTVTSAQKNPTAFYLCASSVQGGGPEDTQYFGPGTRLTVL.

This chain connects TRBV11-2 to TRBJ2-5, with D possibly TRBD1 on 6 matching bases. V lost 0 bases and J lost 5, with 10 bases in between. Germline lookup yields CDR1 SGHAT and CDR2 FQNNGV. The CDR3 totals 14 residues. For the CDR3, the DNA is TGTGCCAGCAGCTTAGAACAGGGAAGGGAGACCCAGTACTTC. This translates into CASSLEQGRETQYF.

The chain employs TRBV28 and TRBJ2-1; 7 nucleotides line up with TRBD1. The CDR3 totals 13 residues. CDR1 is MDHEN, CDR2 SYDVKM, per germline. V was clipped by 3 bases and J by 9 bases; unmatched bases: 5. The CDR3 is CASSFYDRAEQFF. In nucleotides, the CDR3 is TGTGCCAGCAGTTTTTACGACAGGGCTGAGCAGTTCTTC.

The V gene is TRBV7-9, the J gene TRBJ2-3; possible D gene TRBD2, 6 bases. The CDR3 contains 13 residues. Trimming shortened V by 5 bases and J by 5 bases, and 11 bases separated the two germline ends. Germline assignment: CDR1 SEHNR and CDR2 FQNEAQ (reference sequence). As DNA, the CDR3 is TGTGCCAGCAGCGGGGGGACTGGAGATACGCAGTATTTT. Amino acids: CASSGGTGDTQYF.

With regard to this clone: Relative to the germline gene, one junction end is altered; a read error may explain this. The rearrangement joins TRBV7-7 to TRBJ2-5; 11 bases are shared with TRBD1. The CDR3 extends over 18 amino acids. The V gene's germline CDR1 is SSHAT and CDR2 FNYEAQ (reference sequence). The CDR3 protein is CASSLRSRGQGDQETQYF. The CDR3 region has the DNA TGTGCTAGCAGCTTGCGTTCCCGGGGACAGGGGGATCAAGAGACCCAGTACTTC.

The CDR3, as DNA: TGTGCCAGTAGTATAGGGCTAACTGGACCTCTGACTGAAGCTTTCTTT. Translation: CASSIGLTGPLTEAFF. The V gene is TRBV19, the J gene TRBJ1-1; D remains ambiguous. Germline-derived CDR1 and CDR2 are LNHDA and SQIVND (reference sequence). This CDR3 has 16 amino acids. V lost 1 base to trimming and J lost 5 bases, with 17 bases between them.

V usage is TRBV5-6 and J usage is TRBJ2-6; D unresolved. Germline V gene data show CDR1 as SGHDT and CDR2 as YYEEEE. The CDR3 length is 19 residues. Trimming took off 2 bases at V and 1 base at J, with 19 bases between the two ends. The CDR3 DNA follows: TGTGCCAGCAGCTTTCTCGACGCTCTAGGTCCTTCTGGGGCCAACGTCCTGACTTTC. Translation: CASSFLDALGPSGANVLTF.

This clone was detected once. V and J are TRBV5-3 and TRBJ2-7, with 9 bases aligning to TRBD2. TRBV5-3 is classed as an ORF, of uncertain function. The CDR3 length is 17 residues. Trimming cost V 0 bases and J 4 bases; bases outside gene matches: 11. The CDR3 sequence: CARSLGRSGRPVYEQYF. The CDR3 nucleotides are TGTGCCAGAAGCTTGGGGAGGAGCGGGAGGCCTGTTTACGAGCAGTACTTC.

The V and J genes are TRBV11-1 and TRBJ2-5; 13 bases map to TRBD2. The V segment lost 6 bases and the J segment 5 bases; nucleotides outside the gene matches: 3. CDR1 and CDR2 from the germline V gene are SGHAT and FQDESV (reference sequence). The CDR3 has 14 amino acids. The CDR3 DNA follows: TGTGCCAGCAGGGGACTAGCGGGAAGGGAGACCCAGTACTTC. Protein product: CASRGLAGRETQYF.

The genes are TRBV5-4 and TRBJ2-7; 7 bases are a match to TRBD1. The CDR3 has 13 amino acids. Germline V gene lookup returns CDR1 SGHNT and CDR2 YYREEE (reference sequence). With 2 bases clipped from V and 5 bases from J, the junction kept 4 bases outside the gene matches. CDR3 sequence: CASSFTGVDEQYF. The CDR3 DNA reads as TGTGCCAGCAGCTTTACAGGGGTCGACGAGCAGTACTTC.

The gene calls are TRBV5-1 and TRBJ2-1, with 8 bases matching TRBD2. This CDR3 comprises 15 residues. Germline CDR1 reads SGHRS; CDR2 reads YFSETQ. The J segment lost 4 bases and the V segment lost 0 bases, leaving 3 bases of the junction unmatched. This CDR3 reads CASSLEAGVYNEQFF. The DNA for the CDR3 is TGCGCCAGCAGCTTGGAAGCGGGAGTATACAATGAGCAGTTCTTC. Using reference TRBV5-1 and TRBJ2-1 for the parts outside the CDR3, the full variable domain is KAGVTQTPRYLIKTRGQQVTLSCSPISGHRSVSWYQQTPGQGLQFLFEYFSETQRNKGNFPGRFSGRQFSNSRSEMNVSTLELGDSALYLCASSLEAGVYNEQFFGPGTRLTVL.

The chain links TRBV7-3 to TRBJ2-2, with D unresolved. Germline values: CDR1 SGHTA, CDR2 FQGTGA. V was shortened by 5 bases and J by 2 bases, with 9 bases between the two germline ends. This CDR3 is 14 amino acids long. The CDR3 loop reads CASSPAVNTGELFF. In DNA form, the CDR3 reads TGTGCCAGCAGCCCGGCTGTCAACACCGGGGAGCTGTTTTTT.